This TCR beta chain was identified in a study of blood T cell repertoires in COVID-19. Sequencing used immunoSEQ multiplex PCR; TCRdb keeps in-frame clones, though not all of them. Of some 130,000 clones listed, approximately 85% were seen once; the top ten hold around 4.5%. The V gene end was trimmed by 4 bases and the J gene end by 1 base; junction bases not matched to a gene: 11. The CDR3 contains 18 residues. CDR1 and CDR2 (germline): SGDLS, YYNGEE. The sequence came from a human donor in a cohort sampled during active COVID-19. The chain combines TRBV9 with TRBJ2-2; 9 bases map to TRBD2. Sequencing was carried out using peripheral blood. CDR3 loop: CASSTRDSGGKNTGELFF. The CDR3 DNA reads as TGTGCCAGCAGCACACGAGACAGCGGGGGGAAGAACACCGGGGAGCTGTTTTTT.